This is a list of T cell receptor beta chains from one sample in a study of Ad26.COV2.S vaccination and SARS-CoV-2 variants. TCRdb's copy holds only in-frame clones and misses some; the assay was immunoSEQ multiplex PCR. The profile covers hundreds of thousands of clones, with around 87% appearing a single time and about 3.1% taken by the ten largest. This specimen was peripheral blood, taken in a trial of Ad26.COV2.S vaccine versus placebo. These receptor sequences come from a person aged 18-65 years who received the Ad26.COV2.S COVID-19 vaccine or a placebo. Both conserved end residues are part of each CDR3. Fields, in order: D gene, clone size, V gene, J gene, CDR3 DNA, CDR3 protein. A D gene is named only where the DNA matches it firmly. Some rows have no size entry. The others give once, few or many, or a class for an expanded clone.

TRBD2,-,TRBV3-1/TRBV3-2,TRBJ2-3,TGTGCCAGCAGTAAACTAGCGGGGGCAGATACGCAGTATTTT,CASSKLAGADTQYF
-,-,TRBV27,TRBJ2-3,TGTGCCAGCAGTTTTAGGGCCCACTCCGGGGCCGATGTCGCTACAGATACGCAGTATTTT,CASSFRAHSGADVATDTQYF
TRBD1,-,TRBV7-8,TRBJ1-1,TGTGCCAGCAGCCCGACAGGGGGCACTACCGCTATGAACACTGAAGCTTTCTTT,CASSPTGGTTAMNTEAFF
-,-,TRBV6-5,TRBJ2-7,TGTGCCAGCAGTTACTCTGCAGAGGCCGACTACGAGCAGTACTTC,CASSYSAEADYEQYF
TRBD2,once,TRBV11-3,TRBJ2-5,TGTGCCAGCAGCCAACGCATGGGGGGGGAGACCCAGTACTTC,CASSQRMGGETQYF
-,-,TRBV10-2,TRBJ1-1,TGCGCCAGCAGTGGGGGGGTCACTGAAGCTTTCTTT,CASSGGVTEAFF
TRBD1,-,TRBV9,TRBJ2-3,TGTGCCAGCAGCGTAGGAGGGGGGGGGACTGGGACAGGGACGGATACGCAGTATTTT,CASSVGGGGTGTGTDTQYF
-,-,TRBV19,TRBJ1-3,TGTGCCAGTAGTATACCCTCCGGGCCCTCTGGAAACACCATATATTTT,CASSIPSGPSGNTIYF
-,-,TRBV7-9,TRBJ2-3,TGTGCCAGCAGCTTAACGGTCCCAGATACGCAGTATTTT,CASSLTVPDTQYF
-,-,TRBV5-4,TRBJ1-3,TGTGCCAGCAGCTTGGCCCGGGGAGGTGGAAACACCATATATTTT,CASSLARGGGNTIYF
TRBD1,-,TRBV3-1/TRBV3-2,TRBJ1-4,TGTGCCAGCAGTCTCAGGGGGCGCGATGAAAAACTGTTTTTT,CASSLRGRDEKLFF
TRBD2,-,TRBV9,TRBJ2-3,TGTGCCAGCAGCCTAGCGGGGGGGCCCGCAGATACGCAGTATTTT,CASSLAGGPADTQYF
-,once,TRBV7-2,TRBJ1-1,TGTGCCAGCAGCTTAAGCCAGAACACTGAAGCTTTCTTT,CASSLSQNTEAFF
-,once,TRBV6-5,TRBJ2-1,TGTGCCAGCAGGCCCGCGGTAGCGAGGGTCAATGAGCAGTTCTTC,CASRPAVARVNEQFF
TRBD1,-,TRBV9,TRBJ1-2,TGTGCCAGCAGCGAACAGGGGAAGTATGGCTACACCTTC,CASSEQGKYGYTF
-,-,TRBV4-2,TRBJ2-7,TGTGCCAGCAGCCAAGAAGGACAGACCTACGAGCAGTACTTC,CASSQEGQTYEQYF
TRBD1,-,TRBV7-7,TRBJ2-7,TGTGCCAGCAGCGCCGGACAGGGACGTGCCTACGAGCAGTACTTC,CASSAGQGRAYEQYF
TRBD1,-,TRBV7-9,TRBJ1-4,TGTGCCAGCAGCTCCGGGACAGGTTATCGGCGACTGTTTTTT,CASSSGTGYRRLFF
-,few,TRBV5-1,TRBJ1-6,TGCGCCAGCAGCTTGTCTGGGACGGTCAATTCACCCCTCCACTTT,CASSLSGTVNSPLHF
-,-,TRBV7-6,TRBJ2-7,TGTGCCAGCAGCTTATTAGGTTCCTTCGACGAGCAGTACTTC,CASSLLGSFDEQYF
TRBD1,few,TRBV30,TRBJ1-2,TGTGCCTGGAATCGGGACAGTGGGGACTATGGCTACACCTTC,CAWNRDSGDYGYTF
-,-,TRBV6-5,TRBJ2-1,TGTGCCAGCAGTAGGGGGGCGCAATCCTACAATGAGCAGTTCTTC,CASSRGAQSYNEQFF
TRBD1,-,TRBV10-2,TRBJ1-3,TGCGCCAGCAGTGACCGGGGCAGGGGGGGATCTGGAAACACCATATATTTT,CASSDRGRGGSGNTIYF
TRBD1,once,TRBV5-1,TRBJ2-7,TGCGCCAGCAGCCCATGGGGACAGGGGCACGAGCAGTACTTC,CASSPWGQGHEQYF
TRBD1,once,TRBV6-5,TRBJ2-5,TGTGCCAGCAGTTTCGGACAGGGGAGAGAGACCCAGTACTTC,CASSFGQGRETQYF
TRBD2,-,TRBV10-3,TRBJ2-7,TGTGCCATCAGTGGAGCGGGAGTCTCCTACGAGCAGTACTTC,CAISGAGVSYEQYF
-,-,TRBV6-6,TRBJ1-1,TGTGCCAGCAGTTACGGGTCCGCCGAAGCTTTCTTT,CASSYGSAEAFF
-,few,TRBV7-8,TRBJ1-5,TGTGCCAGCGGCAGGGCCAATCAGCCCCAGCATTTT,CASGRANQPQHF
TRBD1,-,TRBV5-6,TRBJ1-2,TGTGCCAGCAGCTTCCCCGGGACAGATTATGGCTACACCTTC,CASSFPGTDYGYTF
-,-,TRBV27,TRBJ1-4,TGTGCCAGCAGATCTAATGAAAAACTGTTTTTT,CASRSNEKLFF
TRBD1,-,TRBV27,TRBJ2-7,TGTGCCAGCAGTTTGGGGCAGGGGGCCTACGAGCAGTACTTC,CASSLGQGAYEQYF
TRBD1,-,TRBV19,TRBJ1-2,TGTGCCAGTAGGCTCCGACGGACAGGGCTAGATGGCTACACCTTC,CASRLRRTGLDGYTF
TRBD2,-,TRBV9,TRBJ2-1,TGTGCCAGCAGCCCAGGCGGTTCAGCGGGAGTAACATTCTTC,CASSPGGSAGVTFF
-,-,TRBV4-1,TRBJ1-2,TGCGCCAGCAGCCAAGATATGCAGCTTGGCTACACCTTC,CASSQDMQLGYTF
TRBD1,-,TRBV5-6,TRBJ1-6,TGTGCCAGCAGCTTGCGAGGACAGGGAAAATCACCCCTCCACTTT,CASSLRGQGKSPLHF
-,-,TRBV3-1/TRBV3-2,TRBJ2-5,TGTGCCAGCAGCCAACCGTCTGAAGAGACCCAGTACTTC,CASSQPSEETQYF